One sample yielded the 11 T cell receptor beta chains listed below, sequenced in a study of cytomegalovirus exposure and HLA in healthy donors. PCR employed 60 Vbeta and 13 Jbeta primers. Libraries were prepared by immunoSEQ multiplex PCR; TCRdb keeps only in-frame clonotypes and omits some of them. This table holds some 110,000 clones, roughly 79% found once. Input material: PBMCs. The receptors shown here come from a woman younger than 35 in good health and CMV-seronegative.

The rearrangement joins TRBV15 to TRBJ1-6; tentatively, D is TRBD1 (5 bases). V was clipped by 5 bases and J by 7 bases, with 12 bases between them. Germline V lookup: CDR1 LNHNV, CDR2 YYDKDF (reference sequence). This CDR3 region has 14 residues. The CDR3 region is CATSGRAINSPLHF. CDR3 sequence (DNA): TGTGCCACCAGCGGCAGGGCTATCAATTCACCCCTCCACTTT.

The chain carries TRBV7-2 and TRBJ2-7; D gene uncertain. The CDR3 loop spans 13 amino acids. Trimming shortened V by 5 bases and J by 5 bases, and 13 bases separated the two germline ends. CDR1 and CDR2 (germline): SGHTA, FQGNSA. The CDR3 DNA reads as TGTGCCAGCAGCCCATACCGAGCGCACGAGCAGTACTTC. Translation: CASSPYRAHEQYF.

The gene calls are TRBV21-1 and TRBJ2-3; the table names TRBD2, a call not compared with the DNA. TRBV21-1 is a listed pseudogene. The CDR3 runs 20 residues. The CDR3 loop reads CASSNGAAGGGFPYTDTQYF. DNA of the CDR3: TGTGCCAGCAGCAATGGGGCAGCGGGGGGAGGTTTCCCGTACACAGATACGCAGTATTTT.

The CDR3 sequence is CASSEDPRNQPQHF. DNA of the CDR3: TGTGCCAGCAGTGAAGACCCGAGAAATCAGCCCCAGCATTTT. The chain carries TRBV6-1 and TRBJ1-5; D gene ambiguous. V lost 1 base and J 4 bases, leaving 8 bases between the germline ends. This CDR3 spans 14 amino acids. Germline CDR1 is MNHNS and CDR2 is SASEGT.

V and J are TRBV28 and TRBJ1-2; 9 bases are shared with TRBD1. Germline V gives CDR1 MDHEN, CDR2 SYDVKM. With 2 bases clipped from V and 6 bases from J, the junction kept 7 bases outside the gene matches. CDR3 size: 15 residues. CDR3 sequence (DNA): TGTGCCAGCAGTTTAGCAGGGGGACAGGGACATGGCTACACCTTC. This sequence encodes CASSLAGGQGHGYTF.

The CDR3 spells CASSDEPINTEAFF. For the CDR3, the DNA is TGTGCCAGCAGTGACGAGCCCATAAACACTGAAGCTTTCTTT. The chain recombines TRBV2 with TRBJ1-1; D gene ambiguous. This CDR3 is built from 14 residues. The V end lost 3 bases, the J end lost 2 bases, and 10 bases lay between the germline ends. Germline values: CDR1 SNHLY, CDR2 FYNNEI.

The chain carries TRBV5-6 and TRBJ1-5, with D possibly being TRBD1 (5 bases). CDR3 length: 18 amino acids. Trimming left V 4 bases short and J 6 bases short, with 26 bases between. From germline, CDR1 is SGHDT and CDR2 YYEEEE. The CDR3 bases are TGTGCCAGCAGCCCGGGAGGTCGCGGGGGGAAGAGTAGTCAGCCCCAGCATTTT. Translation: CASSPGGRGGKSSQPQHF.

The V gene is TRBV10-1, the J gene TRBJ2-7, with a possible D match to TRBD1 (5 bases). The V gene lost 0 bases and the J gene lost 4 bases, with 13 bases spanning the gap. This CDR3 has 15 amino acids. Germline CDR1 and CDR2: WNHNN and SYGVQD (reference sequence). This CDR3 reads CASSESMAGRYEQYF. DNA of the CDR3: TGCGCCAGCAGTGAGTCGATGGCAGGGCGGTACGAGCAGTACTTC.

CDR3 sequence: CASSPPLLAGGRTQYF. The CDR3 DNA reads as TGTGCCAGCAGCCCTCCTCTCCTAGCGGGGGGGCGAACGCAGTATTTT. The chain combines TRBV7-9 with TRBJ2-3, with 12 bases fitting TRBD2. Germline CDR1 reads SEHNR; CDR2 reads FQNEAQ (reference sequence). This CDR3 comprises 16 residues. V trimming: 5 bases; J trimming: 9 bases; junction bases outside the gene matches: 12. The whole variable domain, filled in from reference TRBV7-9 and TRBJ2-3, reads DTGVSQNPRHKITKRGQNVTFRCDPISEHNRLYWYRQTLGQGPEFLTYFQNEAQLEKSRLLSDRFSAERPKGSFSTLEIQRTEQGDSAMYLCASSPPLLAGGRTQYFGPGTRLTVL.

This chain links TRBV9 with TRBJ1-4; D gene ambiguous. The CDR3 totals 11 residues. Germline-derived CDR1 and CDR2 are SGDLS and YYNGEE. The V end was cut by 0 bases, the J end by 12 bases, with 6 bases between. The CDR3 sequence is CASSVDEELFF. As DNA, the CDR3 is TGTGCCAGCAGCGTAGACGAGGAACTGTTTTTT.

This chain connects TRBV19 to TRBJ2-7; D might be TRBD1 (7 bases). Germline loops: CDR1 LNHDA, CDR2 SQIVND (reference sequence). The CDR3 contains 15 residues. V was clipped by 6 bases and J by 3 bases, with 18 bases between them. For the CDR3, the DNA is TGTGCCAGTAGGGAGACAGGGACGGGAGACTACGAGCAGTACTTC. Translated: CASRETGTGDYEQYF.